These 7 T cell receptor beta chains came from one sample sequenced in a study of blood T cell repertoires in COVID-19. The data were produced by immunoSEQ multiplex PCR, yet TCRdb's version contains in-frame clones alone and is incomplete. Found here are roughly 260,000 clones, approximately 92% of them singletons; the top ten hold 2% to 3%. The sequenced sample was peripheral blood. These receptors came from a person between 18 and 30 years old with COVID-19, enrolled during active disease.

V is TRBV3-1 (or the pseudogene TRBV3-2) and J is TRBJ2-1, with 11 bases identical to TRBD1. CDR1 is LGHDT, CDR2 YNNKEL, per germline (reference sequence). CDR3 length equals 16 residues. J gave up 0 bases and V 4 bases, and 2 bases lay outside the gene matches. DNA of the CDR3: TGTGCCAGCAGCCCGGGGACAGGGGGCTCCTACAATGAGCAGTTCTTC. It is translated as CASSPGTGGSYNEQFF.

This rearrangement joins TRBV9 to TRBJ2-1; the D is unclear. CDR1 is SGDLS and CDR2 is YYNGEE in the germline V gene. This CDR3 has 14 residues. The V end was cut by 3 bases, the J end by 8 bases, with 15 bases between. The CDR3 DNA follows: TGTGCCAGCAGCGCCCTAGGTTATGGCGATGAGCAGTTCTTC. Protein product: CASSALGYGDEQFF.

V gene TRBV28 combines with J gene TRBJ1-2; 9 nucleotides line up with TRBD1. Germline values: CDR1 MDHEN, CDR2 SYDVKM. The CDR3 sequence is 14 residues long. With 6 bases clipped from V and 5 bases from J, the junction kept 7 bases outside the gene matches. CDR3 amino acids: CASRSGTGWYGYTF. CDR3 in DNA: TGTGCCAGCAGATCCGGGACAGGGTGGTATGGCTACACCTTC.

CDR3 in amino acids: CASSLYRDRGLYTEAFF. CDR3 bases: TGTGCCAGCAGCTTATACCGGGACAGGGGGCTTTACACTGAAGCTTTCTTT. The genes are TRBV5-6 and TRBJ1-1; 12 bases fit TRBD1. Germline V gene sequence: CDR1 SGHDT, CDR2 YYEEEE. The CDR3 consists of 17 residues. After removal of 2 bases from V and 3 bases from J, the junction contained 8 bases not matched to a gene.

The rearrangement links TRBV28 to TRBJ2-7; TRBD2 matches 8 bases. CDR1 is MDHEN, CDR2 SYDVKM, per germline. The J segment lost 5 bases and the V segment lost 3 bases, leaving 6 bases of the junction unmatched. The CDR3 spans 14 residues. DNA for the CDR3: TGTGCCAGCAGTTTCTACGGGAGGGCCGACGAGCAGTACTTC. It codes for CASSFYGRADEQYF. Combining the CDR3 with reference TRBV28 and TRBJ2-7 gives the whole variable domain DVKVTQSSRYLVKRTGEKVFLECVQDMDHENMFWYRQDPGLGLRLIYFSYDVKMKEKGDIPEGYSVSREKKERFSLILESASTNQTSMYLCASSFYGRADEQYFGPGTRLTVT.

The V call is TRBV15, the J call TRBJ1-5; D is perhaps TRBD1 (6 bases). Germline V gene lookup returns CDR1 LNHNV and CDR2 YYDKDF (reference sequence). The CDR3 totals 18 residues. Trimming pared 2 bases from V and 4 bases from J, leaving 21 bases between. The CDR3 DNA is TGTGCCACCAGCAGATCCCCGATGAGGATGCAGGGGAATCAGCCCCAGCATTTT. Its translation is CATSRSPMRMQGNQPQHF.

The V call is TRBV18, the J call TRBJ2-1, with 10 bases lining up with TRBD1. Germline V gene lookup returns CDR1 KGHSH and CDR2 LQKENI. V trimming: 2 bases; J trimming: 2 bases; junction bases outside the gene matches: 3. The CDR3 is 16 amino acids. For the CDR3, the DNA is TGTGCCAGCTCACCAGGGGACAGGGGCGCCTACAATGAGCAGTTCTTC. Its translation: CASSPGDRGAYNEQFF. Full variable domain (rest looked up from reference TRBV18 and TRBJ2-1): NAGVMQNPRHLVRRRGQEARLRCSPMKGHSHVYWYRQLPEEGLKFMVYLQKENIIDESGMPKERFSAEFPKEGPSILRIQQVVRGDSAAYFCASSPGDRGAYNEQFFGPGTRLTVL.